Each of the 29 T cell receptor beta chains below was sequenced from the same sample in a study of blood T cells in healthy people across ages. Primed by a sample-barcoded 5' primer and a J-beta primer mix, a second PCR proceeded for about 7 to 12 cycles. MiXCR, run by TCRdb on the 5' RACE reads, gives a single entry per CDR3 protein. Among 600,000 to 1,000,000 distinct CDR3 sequences listed, 58% were seen once. Specimen: blood. These receptors all come from a young man in good health.

The chain employs TRBV7-3 and TRBJ2-7; 12 bases fit TRBD1. This CDR3 is 19 amino acids long. From germline, CDR1 is SGHTA and CDR2 FQGTGA. With V trimmed by 3 bases and J by 2 bases, 14 bases remained unmatched. The CDR3 bases are TGTGCCAGCAGCTTCTATCTGAGGGGGACAGGGGGCAAGACCTACGAGCAGTACTTC. This sequence encodes CASSFYLRGTGGKTYEQYF.

The J gene is TRBJ2-1, the V gene TRBV27; no definite D call. The end of the DNA fits TRBJ2-7 better, so the J call may be wrong. The CDR3 covers 17 residues. Germline V gives CDR1 MNHEY, CDR2 SMNVEV (reference sequence). The CDR3 DNA follows: TGTGCCAGCAGTTCGGGTCGGGCCACACTCTCCTACAATGAGCAGTACTTC. This gives the protein CASSSGRATLSYNEQYF.

The chain is built from TRBV20-1 and TRBJ1-6; possibly TRBD1 for D (5 bases). Germline V CDR1 and CDR2: DFQATT, SNEGSKA (reference sequence). Trimming took off 6 bases at V and 8 bases at J, with 17 bases between the two ends. The CDR3 has 14 amino acids. The CDR3 nucleotides are TGCAGTGCAGAACCGGGCCTGGGGGATTCACCCCTCCACTTT. Residues: CSAEPGLGDSPLHF.

CDR3 nucleotide sequence: TGTGCCAGCAGCCGAACCCTTGTCCACGAGCAGTACTTC. The encoded protein is CASSRTLVHEQYF. The chain recombines TRBV27 with TRBJ2-7; D remains ambiguous. V was pared by 6 bases and J by 5 bases, with 14 bases between. In germline, CDR1 is MNHEY, CDR2 SMNVEV (reference sequence). CDR3 size: 13 residues.

This chain connects TRBV20-1 to TRBJ2-1; D gene ambiguous. The CDR3 loop spans 10 amino acids. The ends were cut back, 5 bases at V and 7 bases at J, with 6 bases in the middle. CDR1 is DFQATT, CDR2 SNEGSKA, per germline (reference sequence). CDR3: CSADGNEQFF. CDR3 nucleotide sequence: TGCAGTGCTGACGGGAATGAGCAGTTCTTC.

This clonotype was seen just once. V is TRBV10-3 and J is TRBJ2-7, with a weak D call TRBD2 (6 bases). CDR3 length equals 15 residues. Germline V lookup: CDR1 ENHRY, CDR2 SYGVKD. Trimming cost V 0 bases and J 1 base, with 10 bases left between them. CDR3 amino acids: CAISESRGPSYEQYF. CDR3 nucleotide sequence: TGTGCCATCAGTGAGTCGCGGGGCCCTTCCTACGAGCAGTACTTC.

The chain carries TRBV6-5 and TRBJ1-2; D may be TRBD1 (5 bases). This CDR3 has 14 residues. The V and J ends lost 6 bases and 5 bases respectively, with 16 bases between them. Germline assignment: CDR1 MNHEY and CDR2 SVGAGI. The CDR3 loop reads CASRMGVGSYGYTF. The CDR3, as DNA: TGTGCCAGCAGAATGGGGGTTGGGAGTTATGGCTACACCTTC.

This chain joins TRBV4-2 and TRBJ1-6; unclear D gene. This CDR3 region has 15 residues. The germline V gene encodes CDR1 LGHNA and CDR2 YNFKEQ. The V end lost 2 bases, the J end lost 7 bases, and 12 bases lay between the germline ends. CDR3 DNA: TGTGCCAGCAGCCAACTTTTGGTGGGAAATTCACCCCTCCACTTT. Protein sequence: CASSQLLVGNSPLHF.

This sequence joins TRBV11-2 and TRBJ1-1; D unresolved. This CDR3 has 14 amino acids. V lost 1 base, J lost 4 bases, and 10 bases lay in between. In germline, CDR1 is SGHAT, CDR2 FQNNGV. CDR3 sequence (DNA): TGTGCCAGCAGCTTAGGGAAAGTGGGCACTGAAGCTTTCTTT. It is translated as CASSLGKVGTEAFF.

The rearrangement links TRBV7-2 to TRBJ2-1, with 7 nucleotides matching TRBD1. The J segment lost 7 bases and the V segment lost 5 bases, leaving 11 bases of the junction unmatched. The CDR3 is made up of 15 amino acids. The germline V gene encodes CDR1 SGHTA and CDR2 FQGNSA. CDR3 protein: CASSEREGGKNEQFF. As DNA, the CDR3 is TGTGCCAGCAGCGAACGTGAAGGGGGCAAAAATGAGCAGTTCTTC.

The rearrangement links TRBV6-1 to TRBJ2-7, with D perhaps assigned TRBD1 or TRBD2 (5 bases each). Germline V gives CDR1 MNHNS, CDR2 SASEGT. V lost 6 bases to trimming and J lost 2 bases, with 17 bases between them. This CDR3 region has 15 residues. This chain's CDR3 is CASSHIRDLTYEQYF. The CDR3 region has the DNA TGTGCCAGCAGCCATATCCGGGACCTAACCTACGAGCAGTACTTC.

This chain uses TRBV7-2 with TRBJ2-5; D perhaps matches TRBD1 (5 bases). The better agreement between TRBJ2-7 and the DNA end casts doubt on the J call. The CDR3 runs 15 residues. Looked up from germline, CDR1 is SGHTA and CDR2 is FQGNSA. CDR3 sequence (DNA): TGTGCCAGCAGCCCGCAGGGTAGTGGCTTCGACGAGCAGTACTTC. Its translation is CASSPQGSGFDEQYF.

The chain combines TRBV2 with TRBJ2-7; 8 positions match TRBD1. In germline, CDR1 is SNHLY, CDR2 FYNNEI. The length of the CDR3 is 13 residues. The V segment lost 8 bases and the J segment 2 bases; nucleotides outside the gene matches: 5. The CDR3 protein is CASAVQGAYEQYF. The CDR3 nucleotides are TGTGCCAGCGCCGTACAGGGGGCCTACGAGCAGTACTTC.

This clonotype was seen many times. The V call is TRBV25-1, the J call TRBJ2-3, with unresolved D. CDR3 length: 14 residues. CDR1 MGHDK and CDR2 SYGVNS come from the germline V gene. The V and J ends lost 2 bases and 4 bases respectively, with 10 bases between them. Here the CDR3 DNA reads TGTGCCAGCAGTGAAGGTGGGAACCCAGATACGCAGTATTTT. Amino acid sequence: CASSEGGNPDTQYF.

The J gene is TRBJ2-1, the V gene TRBV10-3; 7 positions agree with TRBD2. Germline V lookup: CDR1 ENHRY, CDR2 SYGVKD. The CDR3 runs to 14 residues. Trimming took 6 bases from V and 1 from J; bases not matched to a gene: 3. CDR3: CAIRGRGSYNEQFF. The CDR3 DNA follows: TGTGCCATCAGAGGGAGGGGTTCCTACAATGAGCAGTTCTTC.

This chain links TRBV20-1 with TRBJ1-6, with D possibly being TRBD1 (5 bases). Germline assignment: CDR1 DFQATT and CDR2 SNEGSKA (reference sequence). The V end was cut by 0 bases, the J end by 9 bases, with 21 bases between. This CDR3 region has 17 residues. This chain's CDR3 is CSARDPIWDPEVSPLHF. The CDR3 DNA is TGCAGTGCTAGAGATCCGATTTGGGACCCCGAAGTTTCACCCCTCCACTTT.

The chain is built from TRBV28 and TRBJ2-1; TRBD2 matches at 12 bases. V dropped 3 bases and J dropped 10; count of bases not matched to a gene: 22. Germline lookup yields CDR1 MDHEN and CDR2 SYDVKM. CDR3 length: 20 amino acids. The CDR3 coding sequence is TGTGCCAGCAGTTTCCCCCAAAACATCCTGACTAGCGGGAGTAGAGACGAGCAGTTCTTC. Translated: CASSFPQNILTSGSRDEQFF.

This clonotype was observed a handful of times. This chain joins TRBV27 and TRBJ2-7; perhaps TRBD2 as D (6 bases). V shed 7 bases and J shed 3 bases, with 16 bases lying between them. This CDR3 has 14 amino acids. In germline, CDR1 is MNHEY, CDR2 SMNVEV (reference sequence). The CDR3 is CASKAGRGLYEQYF. DNA of the CDR3: TGTGCCAGCAAGGCGGGACGTGGGCTCTACGAGCAGTACTTC.

The V call is TRBV13, the J call TRBJ2-3; 8 nucleotides align to TRBD1. Germline V gene lookup returns CDR1 PRHDT and CDR2 FYEKMQ (reference sequence). The trim removed 1 base at V and 3 bases at J, leaving 6 bases unmatched. The CDR3 loop spans 16 amino acids. CDR3 amino acids: CASSLDQDRGTDTQYF. The CDR3 coding sequence is TGTGCCAGCAGCTTAGACCAAGACAGGGGAACAGATACGCAGTATTTT. Using reference TRBV13 and TRBJ2-3 for the parts outside the CDR3, the full variable domain is AAGVIQSPRHLIKEKRETATLKCYPIPRHDTVYWYQQGPGQDPQFLISFYEKMQSDKGSIPDRFSAQQFSDYHSELNMSSLELGDSALYFCASSLDQDRGTDTQYFGPGTRLTVL.

This chain connects TRBV5-1 to TRBJ2-1; D is perhaps TRBD1 or TRBD2 (6 bases each). The germline gives CDR1 SGHRS, CDR2 YFSETQ. Trimming cost V 1 base and J 6 bases, with 11 bases left between them. This CDR3 is 14 amino acids long. DNA of the CDR3: TGCGCCAGCAGCTTGAGGGGGACTGCCAATGAGCAGTTCTTC. This codes for CASSLRGTANEQFF.

The chain carries TRBV7-9 and TRBJ2-7; D is unresolved. Germline-derived CDR1 and CDR2 are SEHNR and FQNEAQ (reference sequence). V was cut by 0 bases and J by 0 bases, with 9 bases left in between. The CDR3 runs 15 residues. The CDR3 is CASSLADWSSYEQYF. CDR3 nucleotides: TGTGCCAGCAGCTTAGCCGACTGGAGCTCCTACGAGCAGTACTTC.

This clonotype was counted a single time. The chain carries TRBV7-2 and TRBJ2-1; 7 bases are shared with TRBD1. The germline gives CDR1 SGHTA, CDR2 FQGNSA. This CDR3 contains 15 residues. Trimming removed 5 bases from V and 0 bases from J; junction bases left unmatched: 4. CDR3 residues: CASSPYRGSYNEQFF. CDR3 coding DNA: TGTGCCAGCAGCCCATACAGGGGCTCCTACAATGAGCAGTTCTTC.

The table lists this clonotype with a few counts. The chain couples TRBV4-2 to TRBJ2-1; 7 nucleotides agree with TRBD2. After removal of 1 base from V and 0 bases from J, the junction contained 6 bases not matched to a gene. This CDR3 spans 17 amino acids. Germline assignment: CDR1 LGHNA and CDR2 YNFKEQ. CDR3 protein: CASSQGSSGRSYNEQFF. The DNA of the CDR3 is TGTGCCAGCAGCCAAGGGAGTAGCGGGCGCTCCTACAATGAGCAGTTCTTC.

J is TRBJ1-2 and V is TRBV10-3; D perhaps matches TRBD1 (5 bases). From germline, CDR1 is ENHRY and CDR2 SYGVKD. V was cut by 4 bases and J by 10 bases, with 16 bases left in between. The CDR3 consists of 13 residues. The CDR3 bases are TGTGCCATCAGTGCCCCCGGGACCGGACACTACACCTTC. It encodes CAISAPGTGHYTF.

CDR3 nucleotide sequence: TGCAGTGCTGGAGCTGGGACTAGCGCTGGGGCAGATACGCAGTATTTT. This gives the protein CSAGAGTSAGADTQYF. The chain joins TRBV20-1 to TRBJ2-3; 10 bases line up with TRBD2. Germline CDR1 reads DFQATT; CDR2 reads SNEGSKA (reference sequence). The CDR3 is made up of 16 amino acids. V lost 5 bases to trimming and J lost 4 bases; unmatched junction nucleotides: 12.

The V and J genes are TRBV7-2 and TRBJ2-7, with 10 bases aligning to TRBD2. Trimming cost V 2 bases and J 5 bases; bases outside gene matches: 3. The germline gives CDR1 SGHTA, CDR2 FQGNSA. The length of the CDR3 is 14 residues. CDR3 sequence: CASSLKLAGNEQYF. Here the CDR3 DNA reads TGTGCCAGCAGCTTAAAACTAGCGGGGAACGAGCAGTACTTC.

This clonotype turned up a few times. The V gene is TRBV7-2, the J gene TRBJ2-7; the D is unclear. Trimming removed 5 bases at V and 4 bases at J, with 21 bases between. Germline values: CDR1 SGHTA, CDR2 FQGNSA. This CDR3 has 16 residues. For the CDR3, the DNA is TGTGCCAGCAGCCCGATTGGCGGTTTCTCCAGGTACGAGCAGTACTTC. Residues: CASSPIGGFSRYEQYF. The full variable domain, rest sourced from reference TRBV7-2 and TRBJ2-7, is GAGVSQSPSNKVTEKGKDVELRCDPISGHTALYWYRQSLGQGLEFLIYFQGNSAPDKSGLPSDRFSAERTGGSVSTLTIQRTQQEDSAVYLCASSPIGGFSRYEQYFGPGTRLTVT.

This rearrangement joins TRBV20-1 to TRBJ2-4; 12 bases match TRBD2. The J call is uncertain, as TRBJ2-7 better fits the DNA end. Looked up from germline, CDR1 is DFQATT and CDR2 is SNEGSKA (reference sequence). The CDR3 is 15 amino acids. For the CDR3, the DNA is TGCAGTGCTAGACCCGCGGGACTAGCGGGCTACGAGCAGTACTTC. Encoded protein: CSARPAGLAGYEQYF.

This chain links TRBV5-1 with TRBJ2-7, with D perhaps matching TRBD1 (5 bases). There are 13 residues in the CDR3. Trimming cost V 5 bases and J 4 bases, with 13 bases left between them. Germline V gene sequence: CDR1 SGHRS, CDR2 YFSETQ. The CDR3 DNA is TGCGCCAGCAGGTATCAGGGCGGATACGAGCAGTACTTC. Protein product: CASRYQGGYEQYF.